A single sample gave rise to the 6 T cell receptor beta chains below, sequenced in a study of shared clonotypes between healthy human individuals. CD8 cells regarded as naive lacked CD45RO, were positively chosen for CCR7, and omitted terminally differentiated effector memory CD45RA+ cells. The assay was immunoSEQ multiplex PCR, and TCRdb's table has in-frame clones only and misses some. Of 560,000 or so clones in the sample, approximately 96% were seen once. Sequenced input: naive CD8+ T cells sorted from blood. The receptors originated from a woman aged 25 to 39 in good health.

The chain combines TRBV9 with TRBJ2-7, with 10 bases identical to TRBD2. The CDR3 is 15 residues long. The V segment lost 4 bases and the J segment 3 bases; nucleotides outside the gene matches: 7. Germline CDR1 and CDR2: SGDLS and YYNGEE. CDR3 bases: TGTGCCAGCAGCCCTAGCGGGAGAGCGTTCTACGAGCAGTACTTC. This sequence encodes CASSPSGRAFYEQYF.

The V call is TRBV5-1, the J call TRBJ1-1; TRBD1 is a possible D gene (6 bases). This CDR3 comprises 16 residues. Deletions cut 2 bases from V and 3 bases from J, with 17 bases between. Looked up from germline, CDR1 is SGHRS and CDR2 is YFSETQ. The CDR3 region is CASSFSINNRDTEAFF. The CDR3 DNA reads TGCGCCAGCAGCTTTTCGATCAACAACAGGGACACTGAAGCTTTCTTT.

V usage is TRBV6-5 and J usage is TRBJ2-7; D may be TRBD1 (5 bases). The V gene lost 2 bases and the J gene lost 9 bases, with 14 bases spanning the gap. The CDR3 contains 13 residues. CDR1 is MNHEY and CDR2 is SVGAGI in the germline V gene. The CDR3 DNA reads TGTGCCAGCAGTTACGGTTTGGGTACAGGGCAGTACTTC. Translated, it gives CASSYGLGTGQYF.

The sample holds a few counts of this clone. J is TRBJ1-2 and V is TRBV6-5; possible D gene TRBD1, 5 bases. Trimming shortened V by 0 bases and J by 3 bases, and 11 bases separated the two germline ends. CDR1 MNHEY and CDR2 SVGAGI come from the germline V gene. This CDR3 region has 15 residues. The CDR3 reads CASSYSRRGDYGYTF. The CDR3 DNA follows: TGTGCCAGCAGTTACTCGAGGCGGGGGGACTATGGCTACACCTTC.

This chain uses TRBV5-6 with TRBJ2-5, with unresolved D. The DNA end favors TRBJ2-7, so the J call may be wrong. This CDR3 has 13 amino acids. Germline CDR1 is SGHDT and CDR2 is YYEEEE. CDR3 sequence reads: CASSSGSSYEQYF. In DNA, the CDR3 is TGTGCCAGCAGCTCGGGCAGCTCCTACGAGCAGTACTTC.

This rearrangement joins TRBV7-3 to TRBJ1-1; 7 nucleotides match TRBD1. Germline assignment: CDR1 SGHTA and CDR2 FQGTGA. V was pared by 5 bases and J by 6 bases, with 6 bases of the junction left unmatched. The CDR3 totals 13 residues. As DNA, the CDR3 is TGTGCCAGCAGCCCCAGGGGGATGTCTGAAGCTTTCTTT. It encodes CASSPRGMSEAFF.